Listed below are T cell receptor beta chains from one sample, sequenced in a study of early T cells in non-severe SARS-CoV-2 infection. MiXCR was run by TCRdb on the 5' RACE reads, yielding one entry per CDR3 protein. The sample has about 71,000 distinct CDR3 sequences; around 12% are singletons. The specimen comprised whole blood, sampled at baseline. These TCRs come from an adult who was a healthcare worker with PCR-confirmed SARS-CoV-2 infection or an uninfected control (not recorded which). Each CDR3 is given with its conserved first and last residue. Fields, in order: J gene, clone size, V gene, D gene, CDR3 DNA, CDR3 protein. The D gene is left open where the match is weak. Clone size is not always given. Where it is, it says once, few, many or a class for expanded clones.

J gene: TRBJ2-1; clone size: few; V gene: TRBV2; D gene: -; CDR3 DNA: TGTGCCAGCAGCGAGGGGTTTTCAGGCAATGAGCAGTTCTTC; CDR3 protein: CASSEGFSGNEQFF
J gene: TRBJ1-3; clone size: few; V gene: TRBV7-6; D gene: -; CDR3 DNA: TGTGCCAGCAGCTTAGGCGGAGGGGTGGCTGGAAACACCATATATTTT; CDR3 protein: CASSLGGGVAGNTIYF
J gene: TRBJ2-5; clone size: many; V gene: TRBV20-1; D gene: TRBD2; CDR3 DNA: TGCAGTACCCAGCGGGGGATCCAAGAGACCCAGTACTTC; CDR3 protein: CSTQRGIQETQYF
J gene: TRBJ2-5; clone size: -; V gene: TRBV12-3/TRBV12-4; D gene: -; CDR3 DNA: TGTGCCAGCAGCCCAGGGCCCGCGGAGACCCAGTACTTC; CDR3 protein: CASSPGPAETQYF
J gene: TRBJ2-7; clone size: many; V gene: TRBV28; D gene: -; CDR3 DNA: TGTGCCAGCAGTTTATTAACTGTCCCCGAGCAGTACTTC; CDR3 protein: CASSLLTVPEQYF
J gene: TRBJ1-6; clone size: many; V gene: TRBV7-9; D gene: -; CDR3 DNA: TGTGCCAGCAGCTTAGAAGGTTCACCCCTCCACTTT; CDR3 protein: CASSLEGSPLHF
J gene: TRBJ1-1; clone size: many; V gene: TRBV29-1; D gene: -; CDR3 DNA: TGCAGCGTCAACCGAGGGGACACTGAAGCTTTCTTT; CDR3 protein: CSVNRGDTEAFF
J gene: TRBJ2-7; clone size: few; V gene: TRBV10-2; D gene: -; CDR3 DNA: TGCGCCAGCGTCTTAACAGGCGGAGAGCAGTACTTC; CDR3 protein: CASVLTGGEQYF
J gene: TRBJ1-5; clone size: -; V gene: TRBV7-2; D gene: -; CDR3 DNA: TGTGCCAGCAGCCGCTATAGCAATCAGCCCCAGCATTTT; CDR3 protein: CASSRYSNQPQHF
J gene: TRBJ2-3; clone size: few; V gene: TRBV24-1; D gene: -; CDR3 DNA: TGTGCCACCAGCCACCGGACTGGGGCAGATACGCAGTATTTT; CDR3 protein: CATSHRTGADTQYF
J gene: TRBJ1-6; clone size: many; V gene: TRBV13; D gene: -; CDR3 DNA: TGTGCCAGCAGCCTCCGGGAGTTGGCCTCACCCCTCCACTTT; CDR3 protein: CASSLRELASPLHF
J gene: TRBJ2-3; clone size: many; V gene: TRBV28; D gene: TRBD2; CDR3 DNA: TGTGCCAGCAGTTCCCCCCCGCGGGGGTCGACAGATACGCAGTATTTT; CDR3 protein: CASSSPPRGSTDTQYF
J gene: TRBJ2-1; clone size: -; V gene: TRBV29-1; D gene: TRBD2; CDR3 DNA: TGCAGCGTTGTACACACTAGCGGGGGGGCCGATGAGCAGTTCTTC; CDR3 protein: CSVVHTSGGADEQFF
J gene: TRBJ2-2; clone size: -; V gene: TRBV18; D gene: -; CDR3 DNA: TGTGCCAGCTCACCGGTACAGTACACCGGGGAGCTGTTTTTT; CDR3 protein: CASSPVQYTGELFF
J gene: TRBJ1-3; clone size: few; V gene: TRBV4-1; D gene: -; CDR3 DNA: TGCGCCAGCAGCCAAGCGGGACACCAGGTCAGCGCTGGAAACACCATATATTTT; CDR3 protein: CASSQAGHQVSAGNTIYF
J gene: TRBJ2-5; clone size: -; V gene: TRBV29-1; D gene: -; CDR3 DNA: TGCAGCGGCCAAGAGACCCAGTACTTC; CDR3 protein: CSGQETQYF
J gene: TRBJ2-1; clone size: -; V gene: TRBV7-9; D gene: -; CDR3 DNA: TGTGCCAGCAGCTCCGAGATTTTTGCAGGGCCCGACGATGAGCAGTTCTTC; CDR3 protein: CASSSEIFAGPDDEQFF
J gene: TRBJ2-1; clone size: many; V gene: TRBV10-3; D gene: TRBD2; CDR3 DNA: TGTGCCATCGCCGCCGGGACTAGCGGGGGGGGGCGCAATGAGCAGTTCTTC; CDR3 protein: CAIAAGTSGGGRNEQFF
J gene: TRBJ1-2; clone size: -; V gene: TRBV7-9; D gene: -; CDR3 DNA: TGTGCCAGCAGCTTAGCAGTGACAAGAGCTAACTATGGCTACACCTTC; CDR3 protein: CASSLAVTRANYGYTF
J gene: TRBJ2-1; clone size: -; V gene: TRBV10-3; D gene: TRBD1; CDR3 DNA: TGTGCCTCCTCCGGGACAGAAAACAATGAGCAGTTCTTC; CDR3 protein: CASSGTENNEQFF
J gene: TRBJ2-1; clone size: few; V gene: TRBV7-9; D gene: TRBD2; CDR3 DNA: TGTGCCAGCAGCCCAACTAGCGGGGGGCCCGAGCAGTTCTTC; CDR3 protein: CASSPTSGGPEQFF
J gene: TRBJ2-1; clone size: -; V gene: TRBV9; D gene: TRBD2; CDR3 DNA: TGTGCCAGCAGCGCCGATGCCGGGGGGTATTACAATGAGCAGTTCTTC; CDR3 protein: CASSADAGGYYNEQFF
J gene: TRBJ1-4; clone size: many; V gene: TRBV2; D gene: TRBD1; CDR3 DNA: TGTGCCAGCAGCGGGACAGGGCACGAAAAACTGTTTTTT; CDR3 protein: CASSGTGHEKLFF
J gene: TRBJ2-7; clone size: -; V gene: TRBV28; D gene: -; CDR3 DNA: TGTGCCAGCAGTTCTACAGGGAACGAGCAGTACTTC; CDR3 protein: CASSSTGNEQYF
J gene: TRBJ1-2; clone size: many; V gene: TRBV27; D gene: TRBD1; CDR3 DNA: TGTGCCAGCAGTTTGGGTAACAGGGGGGGCTACACCTTC; CDR3 protein: CASSLGNRGGYTF
J gene: TRBJ2-3; clone size: many; V gene: TRBV5-1; D gene: -; CDR3 DNA: TGCGCCAGCAGCTTGGGGAGGAGCACAGATACGCAGTATTTT; CDR3 protein: CASSLGRSTDTQYF
J gene: TRBJ1-3; clone size: -; V gene: TRBV5-5; D gene: -; CDR3 DNA: TGTGCCAGCAGCTTGATGCCGAACACCATATATTTT; CDR3 protein: CASSLMPNTIYF
J gene: TRBJ1-2; clone size: -; V gene: TRBV19; D gene: -; CDR3 DNA: TGTGCCAGTAGTATTGAGGGCGCAGGGGGCTACACCTTC; CDR3 protein: CASSIEGAGGYTF
J gene: TRBJ1-3; clone size: -; V gene: TRBV4-1; D gene: -; CDR3 DNA: TGCGCCAGCAGCCAAGTAGTGGCCATTTACTCTGGAAACACCATATATTTT; CDR3 protein: CASSQVVAIYSGNTIYF
J gene: TRBJ2-1; clone size: many; V gene: TRBV6-1; D gene: TRBD2; CDR3 DNA: TGTGCCACCAGCGGGGGGCTGAGCTCCTACAATGAGCAGTTCTTC; CDR3 protein: CATSGGLSSYNEQFF
J gene: TRBJ2-4; clone size: many; V gene: TRBV7-8; D gene: -; CDR3 DNA: TGTGCCAGCAGCTTAATGAGGACGGAAAACATTCAGTACTTC; CDR3 protein: CASSLMRTENIQYF
J gene: TRBJ2-3; clone size: -; V gene: TRBV29-1; D gene: TRBD1; CDR3 DNA: TGCAGCGTCACGACAGGGAGCACAGATACGCAGTATTTT; CDR3 protein: CSVTTGSTDTQYF
J gene: TRBJ1-5; clone size: many; V gene: TRBV20-1; D gene: TRBD1; CDR3 DNA: TGCAGTGCTTCAGGGGGCGCGGTTGTCTATAGCAATCAGCCCCAGCATTTT; CDR3 protein: CSASGGAVVYSNQPQHF
J gene: TRBJ2-1; clone size: few; V gene: TRBV10-1; D gene: TRBD2; CDR3 DNA: TGCGCCAGCAGTGAGTCGATAGCGGGGGAGCAGTTCTTC; CDR3 protein: CASSESIAGEQFF
J gene: TRBJ1-2; clone size: few; V gene: TRBV19; D gene: TRBD1; CDR3 DNA: TGTGCCAGTAGTCCCACTAATCCAGGGGGTGTATACGGCTACACCTTC; CDR3 protein: CASSPTNPGGVYGYTF
J gene: TRBJ2-2; clone size: -; V gene: TRBV20-1; D gene: TRBD1; CDR3 DNA: TGCAGTGCTAGTACCCGGGACAGCAACACCGGGGAGCTGTTTTTT; CDR3 protein: CSASTRDSNTGELFF
J gene: TRBJ2-1; clone size: many; V gene: TRBV12-5; D gene: -; CDR3 DNA: TGTGCTAGTGGTTTGGGGTCGGGGACATTATCCGCCCTCTCCTACAATGAGCAGTTCTTC; CDR3 protein: CASGLGSGTLSALSYNEQFF
J gene: TRBJ1-6; clone size: few; V gene: TRBV10-3; D gene: -; CDR3 DNA: TGTGCCATCAGTGAGACGCGGGGTGAAGGTTATAATTCACCCCTCCACTTT; CDR3 protein: CAISETRGEGYNSPLHF
J gene: TRBJ1-4; clone size: few; V gene: TRBV20-1; D gene: -; CDR3 DNA: TGCAGTGCTAAATCGGAAAAACTGTTTTTT; CDR3 protein: CSAKSEKLFF
J gene: TRBJ1-5; clone size: -; V gene: TRBV12-3/TRBV12-4; D gene: -; CDR3 DNA: TGTGCCAGCAGCCCCGGCCATCCGCGGGCCCAGCATTTT; CDR3 protein: CASSPGHPRAQHF
J gene: TRBJ1-3; clone size: -; V gene: TRBV7-3; D gene: -; CDR3 DNA: TGTGCCAGCAGCTTAATACCAGGAGATGGAAACACCATATATTTT; CDR3 protein: CASSLIPGDGNTIYF
J gene: TRBJ1-3; clone size: -; V gene: TRBV20-1; D gene: TRBD1; CDR3 DNA: TGCAGTGCTACCCACGGGACAGGGGGAAACACCATATATTTT; CDR3 protein: CSATHGTGGNTIYF
J gene: TRBJ2-1; clone size: many; V gene: TRBV28; D gene: TRBD1; CDR3 DNA: TGTGCCAGCAGCATTGGGACAGGGCCCTACAATGAGCAGTTCTTC; CDR3 protein: CASSIGTGPYNEQFF
J gene: TRBJ2-2; clone size: -; V gene: TRBV5-4; D gene: -; CDR3 DNA: TGTGCCAGCAGTATCAGCGGACTCTACACCGGGGAGCTGTTTTTT; CDR3 protein: CASSISGLYTGELFF
J gene: TRBJ1-4; clone size: -; V gene: TRBV28; D gene: -; CDR3 DNA: TGTGCCAGCAGTTCGGGGACAACTAATGAAAAACTGTTTTTT; CDR3 protein: CASSSGTTNEKLFF
J gene: TRBJ2-1; clone size: -; V gene: TRBV6-5; D gene: -; CDR3 DNA: TGTGCCAGCAGTTACGGGGGGACCGTCGTGAGGAATGAGCAGTTCTTC; CDR3 protein: CASSYGGTVVRNEQFF
J gene: TRBJ2-5; clone size: -; V gene: TRBV6-5; D gene: -; CDR3 DNA: TGTGCCAGCAGGAGAAGTCAGCAAGAGACCCAGTACTTC; CDR3 protein: CASRRSQQETQYF
J gene: TRBJ2-2; clone size: few; V gene: TRBV6-6; D gene: -; CDR3 DNA: TGTGCCAGCAGTTACCCGTTCAGTAGTCAGTTTGACACCGGGGAGCTGTTTTTT; CDR3 protein: CASSYPFSSQFDTGELFF